This T cell receptor (beta chain) was sequenced during a study of breast tumors, draining lymph nodes, adjacent tissues (dated by TCRdb to about 2016). With respect to the entire study: TCR beta repertoires were compared across tumor, adjacent nontumor tissue and axillary lymph nodes obtained from breast cancer patients. The study aimed to assess the relationships and possible T-cell exchange between tumor, surrounding tissue and draining lymph node repertoires in human breast cancer.

This clonotype was seen at least ten times. This clone's antigen is unknown. No much larger clone is present one base from it, and per-base qualities are unavailable. Inclusive of the bounding cysteine and phenylalanine, the CDR3 is 15 residues long. Solely the CDR3 DNA is kept, with 45 bases framed from the first base. Trimming removed 4 bases from V and 6 bases from J, leaving 18 bases between the germline ends. Looking up the germline V gene (reference sequence) yields CDR1 LNHDA and CDR2 SQIVND. The paper as a whole reports these results and caveats: The data were judged consistent with most tumor T cells deriving from the lymph node and then expanding within tumor tissue. Rather than being directly demonstrated, the conclusion that tumor T cells originate in lymph nodes was presented as consistent with a hypothesis. Tumor T-cell repertoires showed less diversity than lymph node repertoires and more diversity than nontumor tissue repertoires, and tumor T-cell repertoires showed preferential V and J gene usage. Tumor and nontumor tissue repertoires were found to be significantly more similar in luminal-like than in basal-like breast cancer.

For sequencing, an Illumina HiSeq 2000 was employed. Multiplex PCR amplification was used to generate the TCR beta chain libraries. High-throughput sequencing was used to analyze the amplified TCR beta chain products. The raw public reads went through TCRdb reprocessing: fastp at Q25, MiXCR clone calling, in-frame beta chains kept. Each record represents a unique CDR3 protein, reported with the most common genes and DNA among its rows. The sample profile shows 180,000 or so distinct CDR3 sequences; 30% to 35% of them were found once. The top ten constitute around 3.5% of the sample. The lymph node samples were taken from the axillary draining lymph nodes of breast cancer patients.

This sequence originates from a female donor with breast cancer. Some clones in this sample may be carry-over from other donors' samples. The chain joins TRBV19 to TRBJ1-2; no D gene call is confident. The sample taken for sequencing was axillary lymph node tissue. The DNA sequence follows: TGTGCCAGTAGTAGGAGGGTTTTCGAGGCGGATGGCTACACCTTC. This translates into CASSRRVFEADGYTF.